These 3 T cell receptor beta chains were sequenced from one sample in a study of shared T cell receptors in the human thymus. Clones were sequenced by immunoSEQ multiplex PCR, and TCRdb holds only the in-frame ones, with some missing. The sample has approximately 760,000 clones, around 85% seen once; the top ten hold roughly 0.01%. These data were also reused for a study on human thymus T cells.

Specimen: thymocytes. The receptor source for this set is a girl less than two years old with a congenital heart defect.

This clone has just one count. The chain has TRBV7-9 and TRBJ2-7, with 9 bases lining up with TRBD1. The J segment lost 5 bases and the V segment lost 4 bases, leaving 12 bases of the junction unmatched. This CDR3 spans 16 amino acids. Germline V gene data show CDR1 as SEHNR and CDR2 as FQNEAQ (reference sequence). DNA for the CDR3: TGTGCCAGCAGCTCCAAGCCGGGACAGGGTTCCCACGAGCAGTACTTC. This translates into CASSSKPGQGSHEQYF.

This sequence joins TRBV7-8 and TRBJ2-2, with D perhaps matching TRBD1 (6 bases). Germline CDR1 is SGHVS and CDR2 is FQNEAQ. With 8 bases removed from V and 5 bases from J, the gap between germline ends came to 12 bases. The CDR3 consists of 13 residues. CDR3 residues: CASGNRVTGELFF. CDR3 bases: TGTGCCAGCGGCAACAGGGTTACCGGGGAGCTGTTTTTT. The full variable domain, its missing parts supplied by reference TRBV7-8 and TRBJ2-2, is GAGVSQSPRYKVAKRGQDVALRCDPISGHVSLFWYQQALGQGPEFLTYFQNEAQLDKSGLPSDRFFAERPEGSVSTLKIQRTQQEDSAVYLCASGNRVTGELFFGEGSRLTVL.

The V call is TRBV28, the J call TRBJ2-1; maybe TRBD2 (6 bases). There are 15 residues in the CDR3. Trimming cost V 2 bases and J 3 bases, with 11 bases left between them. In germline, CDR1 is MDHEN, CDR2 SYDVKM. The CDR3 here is CASSLVGRLYNEQFF. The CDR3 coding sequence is TGTGCCAGCAGTTTAGTAGGGAGGCTCTACAATGAGCAGTTCTTC.